A selection of T cell receptor beta chains follows, all from one sample in a study of blood T cell repertoires in COVID-19. Clones were sequenced by immunoSEQ multiplex PCR, and TCRdb holds only the in-frame ones, with some missing. This table has about 74,000 clones, about 86% appearing once. The sequenced sample consisted of peripheral blood. The receptors were sampled from a woman older than 75 with active or convalescent COVID-19. Both conserved end residues are part of each CDR3. D genes are given only for firm matches. Where a row states a size, it is once, few, many or the class of an expanded clone; other rows omit it.

>TRBJ2-7|NA|TRBV7-2|TRBD1
CASSSSTGTYEQYF
TGTGCCAGCAGCTCCTCGACAGGGACCTACGAGCAGTACTTC
>TRBJ1-4|NA|TRBV6-5|NA
CASSYGPTGEKLFF
TGTGCCAGCAGTTATGGCCCAACGGGAGAAAAACTGTTTTTT
>TRBJ1-6|few|TRBV5-1|NA
CASRSGDQNSPLHF
TGCGCCAGCAGATCAGGGGACCAAAATTCACCCCTCCACTTT
>TRBJ1-1|NA|TRBV5-4|TRBD1
CASSLRVRGTTEAFF
TGTGCCAGCAGCTTGCGGGTCAGGGGGACGACTGAAGCTTTCTTT
>TRBJ1-6|many|TRBV6-5|TRBD1
CASIEGADSPLHF
TGTGCCAGCATAGAGGGGGCCGATTCACCCCTCCACTTT
>TRBJ1-1|few|TRBV6-5|TRBD1
CASRMDRTGTEAFF
TGTGCCAGCAGGATGGACAGGACGGGGACTGAAGCTTTCTTT
>TRBJ1-2|once|TRBV5-1|TRBD1
CASSLGQGLDNYGYTF
TGCGCCAGCAGCTTGGGACAGGGGTTAGATAACTATGGCTACACCTTC
>TRBJ1-6|NA|TRBV10-3|TRBD1
CAIRDGQGWNSPLHF
TGTGCCATCAGGGACGGACAGGGGTGGAATTCACCCCTCCACTTT
>TRBJ2-7|once|TRBV6-5|NA
CASSPRDTPSYEQYF
TGTGCCAGCAGTCCCAGGGACACGCCCTCCTACGAGCAGTACTTC
>TRBJ2-1|NA|TRBV2|TRBD2
CASSARLAGENEQFF
TGTGCCAGCAGTGCTAGACTAGCGGGGGAGAATGAGCAGTTCTTC
>TRBJ2-1|NA|TRBV7-2|NA
CASRAPGHSYNEQFF
TGTGCCAGCAGGGCACCGGGACACTCCTACAATGAGCAGTTCTTC
>TRBJ2-1|NA|TRBV7-2|TRBD2
CASSAGLAGNNEQFF
TGTGCCAGCAGCGCTGGACTAGCGGGGAACAATGAGCAGTTCTTC
>TRBJ1-2|few|TRBV18|TRBD1
CASSPPTTGSYGYTF
TGTGCCAGCTCACCTCCTACGACAGGGAGCTATGGCTACACCTTC
>TRBJ1-1|NA|TRBV15|NA
CATRSQGTEAFF
TGTGCCACCAGAAGTCAGGGCACTGAAGCTTTCTTT
>TRBJ1-3|NA|TRBV14|NA
CASSQGRRRGNTIYF
TGTGCCAGCAGCCAAGGTCGGAGGAGAGGAAACACCATATATTTT
>TRBJ1-2|NA|TRBV19|NA
CASSMHKEAGYTF
TGTGCCAGTAGTATGCACAAAGAGGCTGGCTACACCTTC
>TRBJ2-7|NA|TRBV11-2|NA
CASTWARAGAAYEQYF
TGTGCCAGCACTTGGGCTCGGGCGGGGGCCGCCTACGAGCAGTACTTC
>TRBJ1-2|NA|TRBV29-1|NA
CSVERWGGGAGGYTF
TGCAGCGTTGAAAGGTGGGGCGGGGGCGCAGGAGGCTACACCTTC
>TRBJ2-1|NA|TRBV5-5|TRBD1
CASSLWDRVTYNEQFF
TGTGCCAGCAGCTTGTGGGACAGGGTCACCTACAATGAGCAGTTCTTC
>TRBJ2-1|NA|TRBV2|NA
CASSASAGYNEQFF
TGTGCCAGCAGCGCCTCCGCCGGCTACAATGAGCAGTTCTTC
>TRBJ2-5|once|TRBV29-1|TRBD2
CSVYFWGGETQYF
TGCAGCGTTTATTTTTGGGGGGGGGAGACCCAGTACTTC
>TRBJ2-2|NA|TRBV27|TRBD2
CAIRGLAKGELFF
TGTGCCATTAGGGGACTAGCGAAGGGGGAGCTGTTTTTT
>TRBJ1-2|NA|TRBV18|TRBD1
CASSPRRTGGEGYTF
TGTGCCAGCTCACCACGAAGGACAGGGGGAGAAGGCTACACCTTC
>TRBJ1-5|NA|TRBV24-1|NA
CATSDDSRQPQHF
TGTGCCACCAGTGATGATAGCCGTCAGCCCCAGCATTTT